This record looks at one TCR beta chain sequence and its context. Its antigen is unknown. No much larger clone exists at a distance of one base, and base qualities are not known. CDR3 length: 14 amino acids, cysteine to phenylalanine. CDR3 DNA only is kept here, 42 bases in frame from base 1. CDR1 and CDR2 were assigned from the germline V gene as SGHRS and YFSETQ. V loses 4 bases of germline sequence and J loses 5 bases, and the interval between the two ends is 16 bases. The data stem from a study of blood T cell repertoires in COVID-19 (dated by TCRdb to the early 2020s). Looking at the study overall: The collaborator samples originated in the United States, Italy and Spain and spanned the acute and convalescent phases of COVID-19. A freely available public database, intended as a resource for researchers studying the immune response to SARS-CoV-2, is where the repertoires were released. Samples came from the ongoing ImmuneRACE study (first 160 participants) plus 1,254 subjects from 6 global collaborators. HLA class I and class II types, where available, came from metadata supplied by the sample provider rather than from assay-based typing. The sample metadata nearly always contained a de-identified subject ID, COVID-19 status, age in years and sex. The prospective study material was composed of cDNA or gDNA derived from T cells, B-cell-depleted T cells, or PBMCs. The dataset comprised deeply sampled blood TCRbeta repertoires from subjects exposed to, actively infected with, or recovered from COVID-19.

Each collaborating institution followed its own protocols to collect whole blood in K2EDTA tubes. For TCRbeta analysis, collaborators shipped samples in one of three forms: frozen whole blood, isolated PBMCs, or DNA extracted from either of those sample types. General study outcomes and caveats: The quantity of clinical and demographic metadata differed by source and by participant and was supplied without curation.

The immunoSEQ Assay, a bias-controlled multiplex PCR, was used to amplify TCRbeta CDR3 regions from genomic DNA. Under the source paper's analysis protocol: Nucleated cell counts per sample were estimated from amplification of reference gene primers within the assay. To quantify the absolute abundance of each unique TCRbeta CDR3 rearrangement, sequence reads were collapsed and filtered. Productive Simpson clonality was computed per sample as the square root of Simpson's diversity index over productive rearrangements. TCRdb retrieved this table from immuneACCESS and kept in-frame rearrangements only. Not all clones are present; in checked studies, unresolved V genes account for under half, and no reason is known for the remainder. That table furnishes V, J and clone size, whereas the DNA furnished D and trimming. For this sample the table gives tens of thousands of clones, of which around 87% were detected only once. The top ten clones comprise about 18% of the sample.

Material: peripheral blood. The V gene is TRBV5-1 and the J gene is TRBJ2-7; TRBD2 is possibly the D segment (7 matching bases). This TCR was recovered from a human donor in a cohort sampled during active COVID-19. In nucleotide form, the sequence is TGCGCCAGCAGCCCGGGGGGCACTTTCGACGAGCAGTACTTC. Its product reads: CASSPGGTFDEQYF. Joined to the reference TRBV5-1 and TRBJ2-7 proteins, this CDR3 gives the full variable domain: KAGVTQTPRYLIKTRGQQVTLSCSPISGHRSVSWYQQTPGQGLQFLFEYFSETQRNKGNFPGRFSGRQFSNSRSEMNVSTLELGDSALYLCASSPGGTFDEQYFGPGTRLTVT.